Below, 30 T cell receptor beta chains from the same sample are listed, as sequenced in a study of shared clonotypes between healthy human individuals. Profiling relied on immunoSEQ multiplex PCR, and the TCRdb table lists in-frame clones only, not all of them. The data show roughly 2 million clones, 85% to 95% seen once. The sequencing input was naive CD4+ T cells sorted from blood. Subset given: CD45RA+ positively selected. These receptors all come from a man between 18 and 29 years old in good health.

The CDR3 DNA sequence: TGTGCCTTCTTACCCGGGGGGACTAGCGGGAGGGGATACTACGAGCAGTACTTC. Encoded protein: CAFLPGGTSGRGYYEQYF. J is TRBJ2-7 and V is TRBV30; 16 nucleotides agree with TRBD2. The CDR3 has 18 amino acids. The junction had 15 bases not matched to a gene; V was cut back by 7 bases and J by 3 bases. Germline V gene lookup returns CDR1 GTSNPN and CDR2 SVGIG (reference sequence).

This chain uses TRBV5-6 with TRBJ1-6; 8 bases fit TRBD1. In germline, CDR1 is SGHDT, CDR2 YYEEEE. CDR3 length: 15 residues. V lost 4 bases and J lost 8; bases outside the gene matches: 8. The CDR3 nucleotides are TGTGCCAGCAGCGGGCAGGGGGCGAGATATTCACCCCTCCACTTT. Its protein product is CASSGQGARYSPLHF. Drawing the rest from reference TRBV5-6 and TRBJ1-6, the complete variable domain is DAGVTQSPTHLIKTRGQQVTLRCSPKSGHDTVSWYQQALGQGPQFIFQYYEEEERQRGNFPDRFSGHQFPNYSSELNVNALLLGDSALYLCASSGQGARYSPLHFGNGTRLTVT.

This clone was seen a single time. At one end, the junction sequence differs from germline, possibly due to a read error. V and J are TRBV28 and TRBJ2-1; D call uncertain. CDR3 length: 12 residues. CDR1 MDHEN and CDR2 SYDVKM come from the germline V gene. CDR3: CASSLAYTEQFF. The CDR3 nucleotides read TGTGCCAGCAGTCTCGCTTACACTGAGCAGTTCTTC.

As to this clone: The junction departs from germline at one end; a sequencing error may be responsible. The gene calls are TRBV7-9 and TRBJ2-3; no firm D call. CDR1 and CDR2 from the germline V gene are SEHNR and FQNEAQ (reference sequence). The CDR3 spans 13 residues. In DNA, the CDR3 is TGTGCCAGCAGCTTAGAGAGCAGAGATACGCAGTATTTT. It translates to CASSLESRDTQYF.

The chain is built from TRBV9 and TRBJ2-2; no clear D. V was pared by 3 bases and J by 3 bases, with 12 bases between. CDR3 length equals 15 residues. Germline-derived CDR1 and CDR2 are SGDLS and YYNGEE. CDR3 sequence (DNA): TGTGCCAGCAGCGGCTCCTCAGAGGACACCGGGGAGCTGTTTTTT. Amino acids: CASSGSSEDTGELFF.

This chain links TRBV7-9 with TRBJ2-1; TRBD1 aligns across 10 bases. The CDR3 has 16 residues. Trimming removed 0 bases from V and 8 bases from J; junction bases left unmatched: 7. Germline loops: CDR1 SEHNR, CDR2 FQNEAQ (reference sequence). Here the CDR3 DNA reads TGTGCCAGCAGCTTAGCCAGGGGACAGGGGATCGATGAGCAGTTCTTC. Its translation is CASSLARGQGIDEQFF.

On this clone itself: A much bigger clone sits one base away, suggesting this may be a read error. The genes are TRBV7-6 and TRBJ1-1; D gene uncertain. CDR1 and CDR2 (germline): SGHVS, FNYEAQ. With 0 bases removed from V and 1 base from J, the gap between germline ends came to 3 bases. The length of the CDR3 is 13 residues. The CDR3 DNA reads TGTGCCAGCAGCTTAGCCGGGAACACTGAAGCTTTCTTT. Amino acids: CASSLAGNTEAFF.

V and J are TRBV18 and TRBJ1-3, with TRBD1 matching 7 bases. After removal of 3 bases from V and 4 bases from J, the junction contained 9 bases not matched to a gene. The CDR3 loop spans 16 amino acids. Germline-derived CDR1 and CDR2 are KGHSH and LQKENI. DNA of the CDR3: TGTGCCAGCTCACCGTTCGACAGGGATTCAGGAAACACCATATATTTT. Translating gives CASSPFDRDSGNTIYF.

The chain recombines TRBV11-2 with TRBJ2-1; TRBD2 aligns across 12 bases. V shed 0 bases and J 9 bases; nucleotides not matched to a gene: 6. CDR3 length: 16 amino acids. From germline, CDR1 is SGHAT and CDR2 FQNNGV. In nucleotides, the CDR3 is TGTGCCAGCAGCTTAGATTCTAGCGGGAGGGTTAGTGAGCAGTTCTTC. Translated, it gives CASSLDSSGRVSEQFF.

The chain combines TRBV7-2 with TRBJ2-7, with D perhaps TRBD1 or TRBD2 (5 bases each). CDR3 length equals 14 residues. Per the germline V gene, CDR1 is SGHTA and CDR2 is FQGNSA. Between the trimmed V and J ends, which lost 4 bases and 2 bases, there was a span of 12 bases. The CDR3 bases are TGTGCCAGCAGCTCCCGGGACGGCGCCTACGAGCAGTACTTC. It is translated as CASSSRDGAYEQYF.

The gene calls are TRBV7-6 and TRBJ1-6; D remains unclear. Trimming took off 0 bases at V and 7 bases at J, with 10 bases between the two ends. Germline CDR1 is SGHVS and CDR2 is FNYEAQ. This CDR3 region has 15 residues. The CDR3 DNA sequence: TGTGCCAGCAGCTTAGCGGACGGACTAAATTCACCCCTCCACTTT. Its protein is CASSLADGLNSPLHF.

The chain combines TRBV30 with TRBJ2-7, with unresolved D. From germline, CDR1 is GTSNPN and CDR2 SVGIG (reference sequence). CDR3 length: 17 amino acids. The V end lost 4 bases, the J end lost 2 bases, and 24 bases lay between the germline ends. DNA of the CDR3: TGTGCCTGGAACTTTGCCCGGACCAGGTTTTGGGCCTACGAGCAGTACTTC. Protein product: CAWNFARTRFWAYEQYF.

J is TRBJ2-1 and V is TRBV10-3; D unclear. The germline V and J ends were trimmed by 11 bases and 2 bases, with 19 bases remaining between them. This CDR3 region has 15 residues. Germline CDR1 and CDR2: ENHRY and SYGVKD. Here the CDR3 DNA reads TGTGCCTCTGAGGTTGGGGAAAGCACCTACAATGAGCAGTTCTTC. Amino acid sequence: CASEVGESTYNEQFF.

This chain connects TRBV4-2 to TRBJ1-4; D not certain. There are 12 residues in the CDR3. V was clipped by 6 bases and J by 5 bases, with 7 bases between them. Germline V gives CDR1 LGHNA, CDR2 YNFKEQ. The CDR3 loop is CASSEGNEKLFF. The DNA of the CDR3 is TGTGCCAGCAGTGAAGGCAATGAAAAACTGTTTTTT.

The chain joins TRBV11-2 to TRBJ2-5; 8 nucleotides align to TRBD2. Germline loops: CDR1 SGHAT, CDR2 FQNNGV. V lost 4 bases to trimming and J lost 4 bases; unmatched junction nucleotides: 11. The CDR3 loop spans 16 amino acids. This CDR3 reads CASSSGGGRSVETQYF. Written as DNA, the CDR3 is TGTGCCAGCAGCTCAGGCGGGGGGAGGAGCGTAGAGACCCAGTACTTC.

The chain joins TRBV10-2 to TRBJ2-3; a weak D match, TRBD1 (6 bases). The CDR3 spans 14 residues. Deletions cut 3 bases from V and 3 bases from J, with 10 bases between. Germline V gene data show CDR1 as WSHSY and CDR2 as SAAADI. The CDR3 is CASSEYRDTDTQYF. The CDR3 DNA follows: TGCGCCAGCAGTGAATACAGGGATACAGATACGCAGTATTTT.

As concerns this clone: This sequence may be a read error, since a much larger clone differs from it by one base. This chain connects TRBV29-1 to TRBJ2-5, with 8 nucleotides matching TRBD1. Germline-derived CDR1 and CDR2 are SQVTM and ANQGSEA. This CDR3 has 15 amino acids. J was trimmed by 7 bases and V by 7 bases; bases with no gene match: 17. CDR3 amino acids: CSARDRRNGGGTQYF. For the CDR3, the DNA is TGCAGCGCTCGGGACAGGAGGAACGGCGGAGGGACCCAGTACTTC.

The chain has TRBV11-2 and TRBJ1-6; D call uncertain. The CDR3 has 15 residues. Germline V CDR1 and CDR2: SGHAT, FQNNGV. The V end lost 3 bases, the J end lost 8 bases, and 14 bases lay between the germline ends. The CDR3 loop is CASSLTESLHSPLHF. For the CDR3, the DNA is TGTGCCAGCAGCTTGACGGAATCCCTTCATTCACCCCTCCACTTT.

This rearrangement joins TRBV19 to TRBJ2-3; a possible D gene is TRBD1 (6 bases). The ends were cut back, 6 bases at V and 4 bases at J, with 11 bases in the middle. Germline V CDR1 and CDR2: LNHDA, SQIVND (reference sequence). The CDR3 totals 13 residues. The CDR3 DNA sequence: TGTGCCAGTAGACCACAGGGTTCAGATACGCAGTATTTT. Translation gives CASRPQGSDTQYF. Full variable domain (missing parts from reference TRBV19 and TRBJ2-3): DGGITQSPKYLFRKEGQNVTLSCEQNLNHDAMYWYRQDPGQGLRLIYYSQIVNDFQKGDIAEGYSVSREKKESFPLTVTSAQKNPTAFYLCASRPQGSDTQYFGPGTRLTVL.

The chain couples TRBV2 to TRBJ1-1; D gene ambiguous. V lost 5 bases and J 0 bases, leaving 13 bases between the germline ends. CDR3 length: 15 amino acids. Germline-derived CDR1 and CDR2 are SNHLY and FYNNEI. CDR3 protein: CASSRERDMNTEAFF. CDR3 bases: TGTGCCAGCAGTCGGGAGAGGGATATGAACACTGAAGCTTTCTTT.

The chain couples TRBV6-1 to TRBJ2-7; 8 nucleotides agree with TRBD1. In germline, CDR1 is MNHNS, CDR2 SASEGT. CDR3 size: 14 residues. V dropped 4 bases and J dropped 2; count of bases not matched to a gene: 4. CDR3 sequence reads: CASSGQGITYEQYF. Written as DNA, the CDR3 is TGTGCCAGCAGTGGACAGGGGATAACCTACGAGCAGTACTTC.

The gene calls are TRBV18 and TRBJ2-1; 7 nucleotides agree with TRBD1. Losses at the gene ends were 4 bases for V and 5 bases for J; bases not matched to a gene: 2. The CDR3 length is 13 residues. The V gene's germline CDR1 is KGHSH and CDR2 LQKENI. The CDR3 is CASSLDRDNEQFF. The CDR3 DNA sequence: TGTGCCAGCTCACTTGACAGGGACAATGAGCAGTTCTTC.

The chain recombines TRBV4-1 with TRBJ2-5, with D possibly matching TRBD2 (6 bases). Germline V gives CDR1 MGHRA, CDR2 YSYEKL. V was trimmed by 1 base and J by 5 bases, leaving 14 bases between them. This CDR3 has 15 amino acids. CDR3 bases: TGCGCCAGCAGCCAAGGATCGGAGGGATTGGAGACCCAGTACTTC. Protein: CASSQGSEGLETQYF.

With regard to this clone: Other DNA sequences in this sample translate to the same CDR3. This rearrangement joins TRBV10-3 to TRBJ2-7; perhaps TRBD1 as D (6 bases). V was trimmed by 0 bases and J by 1 base, leaving 13 bases between them. CDR3 length equals 16 residues. Germline V gene sequence: CDR1 ENHRY, CDR2 SYGVKD. The CDR3 loop is CAISESPGQGSYEQYF. The DNA for the CDR3 is TGTGCCATCAGTGAGTCGCCGGGTCAGGGGTCCTACGAGCAGTACTTC.

V and J are TRBV5-1 and TRBJ2-7; D is possibly TRBD1 or TRBD2 (5 bases each). Germline CDR1 and CDR2: SGHRS and YFSETQ. CDR3 length: 14 residues. V dropped 3 bases and J dropped 4 bases, with 14 bases sitting between them. The CDR3 nucleotides are TGCGCCAGCAGCTGGGACGCGAGGGCTTACGAGCAGTACTTC. Translated, it gives CASSWDARAYEQYF. Combining the CDR3 with reference TRBV5-1 and TRBJ2-7 gives the whole variable domain KAGVTQTPRYLIKTRGQQVTLSCSPISGHRSVSWYQQTPGQGLQFLFEYFSETQRNKGNFPGRFSGRQFSNSRSEMNVSTLELGDSALYLCASSWDARAYEQYFGPGTRLTVT.

The chain recombines TRBV10-2 with TRBJ2-7; unclear D gene. Germline CDR1 WSHSY, CDR2 SAAADI. Trimming left V 3 bases short and J 2 bases short, with 20 bases between. The CDR3 has 17 amino acids. CDR3 region: CASSDHQLRTVTYEQYF. CDR3 nucleotides: TGCGCCAGCAGTGATCACCAACTTAGGACGGTTACCTACGAGCAGTACTTC.

The CDR3 sequence: CASGSTQWDFAAGELFF. CDR3 nucleotides: TGTGCTAGTGGTTCAACACAATGGGACTTTGCGGCCGGGGAGCTGTTTTTT. The gene calls are TRBV12-5 and TRBJ2-2; D might be TRBD2 (6 bases). Germline V CDR1 and CDR2: LGHNT, FRNRAP. This CDR3 has 17 amino acids. Trimming removed 4 bases at V and 6 bases at J, with 21 bases between.

The chain couples TRBV11-3 to TRBJ2-1; no clear D. CDR1 SGHNT and CDR2 YENEEA come from the germline V gene. The CDR3 length is 12 residues. V was clipped by 0 bases and J by 8 bases, with 5 bases between them. The CDR3 DNA follows: TGTGCCAGCAGCTTAGACGCTGATGAGCAGTTCTTC. Translating gives CASSLDADEQFF.

J is TRBJ2-4 and V is TRBV28; the D is unclear. This CDR3 is 15 amino acids long. V gave up 3 bases and J gave up 0 bases, with 9 bases separating them. Per germline, CDR1 MDHEN and CDR2 SYDVKM. The CDR3 loop reads CASSFGQLAKNIQYF. CDR3 bases: TGTGCCAGCAGTTTCGGGCAGCTAGCCAAAAACATTCAGTACTTC.

The CDR3 bases are TGTGCCAGCATGAGGGCGCCGAACACCGGGGAGCTGTTTTTT. Translation: CASMRAPNTGELFF. The rearrangement uses TRBV28 and TRBJ2-2; D possibly corresponds to TRBD2 (5 bases). CDR1 is MDHEN, CDR2 SYDVKM, per germline. The CDR3 consists of 14 residues. Trimming took off 7 bases at V and 0 bases at J, with 9 bases between the two ends.